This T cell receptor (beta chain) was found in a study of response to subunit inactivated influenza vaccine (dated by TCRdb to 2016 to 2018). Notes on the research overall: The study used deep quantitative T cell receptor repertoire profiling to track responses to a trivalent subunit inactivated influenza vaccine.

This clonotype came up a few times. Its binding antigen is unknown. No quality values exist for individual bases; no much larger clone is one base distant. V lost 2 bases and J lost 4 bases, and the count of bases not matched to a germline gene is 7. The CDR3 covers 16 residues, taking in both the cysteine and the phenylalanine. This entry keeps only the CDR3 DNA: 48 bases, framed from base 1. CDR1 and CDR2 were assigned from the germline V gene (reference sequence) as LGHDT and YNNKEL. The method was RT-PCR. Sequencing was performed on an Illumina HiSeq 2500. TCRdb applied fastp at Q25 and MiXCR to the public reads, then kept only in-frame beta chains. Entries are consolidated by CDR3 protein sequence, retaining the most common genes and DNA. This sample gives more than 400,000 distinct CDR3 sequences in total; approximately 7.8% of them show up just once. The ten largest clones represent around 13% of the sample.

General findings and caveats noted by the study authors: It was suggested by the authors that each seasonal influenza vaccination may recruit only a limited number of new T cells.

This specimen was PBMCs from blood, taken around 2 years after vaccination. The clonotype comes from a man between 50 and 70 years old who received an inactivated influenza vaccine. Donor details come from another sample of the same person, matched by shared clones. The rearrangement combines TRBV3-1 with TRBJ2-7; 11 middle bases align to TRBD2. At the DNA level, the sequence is TGTGCCAGCAGCCAACCGACTAGCGGGACAACTTACGAGCAGTACTTC. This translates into CASSQPTSGTTYEQYF.